This T cell receptor (beta chain) originates from a study of blood T cell repertoires in COVID-19 (TCRdb year 2020). Describing the broader study: Samples covering the acute and convalescent phases of COVID-19 were provided by collaborators in the United States, Italy and Spain. The prospective study material was composed of cDNA or gDNA derived from T cells, B-cell-depleted T cells, or PBMCs. The dataset comprised deeply sampled blood TCRbeta repertoires from subjects exposed to, actively infected with, or recovered from COVID-19. The repertoires were made available in a free public database intended to serve as a resource for research on the immune response to SARS-CoV-2. Samples were obtained from the ongoing ImmuneRACE study (first 160 participants) and from 1,000 to 1,500 subjects provided by 6 global collaborators. Nearly every sample came with metadata listing a de-identified subject ID, COVID-19 status, age in years and sex. Where available, HLA class I and class II types were obtained from metadata supplied by the sample provider rather than from assay-based typing.

The immunoSEQ Assay, a bias-controlled multiplex PCR, was used to amplify TCRbeta CDR3 regions from genomic DNA. As for the original processing: The number of nucleated cells in each sample was estimated by amplification of reference gene primers within the assay. Sequence reads were collapsed and filtered to measure the absolute abundance of every unique TCRbeta CDR3 rearrangement. For each sample, productive Simpson clonality was calculated as the square root of Simpson's diversity index across productive rearrangements. TCRdb carries this immuneACCESS record with in-frame sequences only. Its versions omit some clonotypes, under half of them owing to an unresolved V gene in the studies checked, with the rest unexplained. Clonal size and the V and J genes are those of that table, whereas D and trimming came from the DNA. The sample table contains over 200,000 clones; only one count was recorded for 89% of them. The ten largest account for roughly 6% of the sample.

Another Seattle source contributed samples from volunteer blood donors who had recovered from COVID-19. Collaborating institutions collected whole blood in K2EDTA tubes following their own protocols. Collaborator samples were shipped for TCRbeta analysis as frozen whole blood, isolated PBMCs, or DNA extracted from either sample type. The full study reports these points: The amount of clinical and demographic metadata varied by source and participant and was provided uncurated.

As regards this clone: No antigen is known for it. Qualities for individual bases were not recorded, and no much larger clone is one base off.

The junction carries 16 bases between V and J, which are trimmed by 7 bases and 4 bases respectively. According to the germline V gene, CDR1 reads MDHEN and CDR2 reads SYDVKM. Including cysteine and phenylalanine, the CDR3 has 14 amino acids. Only the CDR3 portion is preserved as DNA: 42 bases, with reading frame beginning at the first base. Rearrangement joined TRBV28 to TRBJ1-2; the best D guess is TRBD1, with 5 bases matching. Material for sequencing was peripheral blood. The origin of this receptor is a man aged 55 to 69 who had recovered from COVID-19. For the CDR3, the sequence is CASKTIRVSYGYTF. The DNA sequence is as follows: TGTGCCAGCAAAACTATCAGGGTGTCCTATGGCTACACCTTC.